This T cell receptor beta chain was obtained from a study of blood T cell repertoires in COVID-19. Assay used: immunoSEQ multiplex PCR; TCRdb lists only in-frame clones, some missing. The sample lists roughly 260,000 clones; about 88% were seen once. The germline V and J ends were trimmed by 5 bases and 1 base, with 8 bases remaining between them. The CDR3 has 13 residues. Germline-derived CDR1 and CDR2 are MDHEN and SYDVKM. Input material: peripheral blood. This clonotype originated in a woman in her thirties or forties who had recovered from COVID-19. The genes are TRBV28 and TRBJ2-5; no clear D. The CDR3 DNA reads as TGTGCCAGCAGTCCTCTAGGCCAAGAGACCCAGTACTTC. Amino acid sequence: CASSPLGQETQYF.